This entry describes one T cell receptor (beta chain). The record originates from a study of CD8 T cells in Susac syndrome. Random hexamers were used to reverse transcribe the RNA input (about 0.45 to 1 ug). TCRdb re-called the immunoSEQ multiplex PCR reads through MiXCR, storing one row per CDR3 protein. The repertoire holds over 80,000 distinct CDR3 sequences, with 94% as singletons. Germline V gene data show CDR1 as LNHNV and CDR2 as YYDKDF (reference sequence). Trimming took off 0 bases at V and 4 bases at J, with 11 bases between the two ends. CDR3 length: 15 residues. The receptor was isolated from a human donor with Susac syndrome. The V and J genes are TRBV15 and TRBJ2-3; D perhaps matches TRBD2 (6 bases). The sequenced material came from CD8+ T cells from PBMCs. In DNA, the CDR3 is TGTGCCACCAGCAGAGATACGGGAGCGGCAGATACGCAGTATTTT. Its translation is CATSRDTGAADTQYF.